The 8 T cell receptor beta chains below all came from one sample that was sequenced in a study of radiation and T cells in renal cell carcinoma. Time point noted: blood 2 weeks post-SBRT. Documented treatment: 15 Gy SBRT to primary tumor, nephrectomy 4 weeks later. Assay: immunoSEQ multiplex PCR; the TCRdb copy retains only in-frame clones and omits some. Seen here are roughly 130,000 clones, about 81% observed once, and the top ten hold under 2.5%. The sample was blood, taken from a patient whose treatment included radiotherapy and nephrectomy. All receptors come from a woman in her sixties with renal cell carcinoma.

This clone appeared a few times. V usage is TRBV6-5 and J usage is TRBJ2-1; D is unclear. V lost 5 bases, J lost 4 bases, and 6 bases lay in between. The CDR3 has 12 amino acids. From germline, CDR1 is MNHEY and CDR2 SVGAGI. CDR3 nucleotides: TGTGCCAGCAGTCGGCCATACAATGAGCAGTTCTTC. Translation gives CASSRPYNEQFF.

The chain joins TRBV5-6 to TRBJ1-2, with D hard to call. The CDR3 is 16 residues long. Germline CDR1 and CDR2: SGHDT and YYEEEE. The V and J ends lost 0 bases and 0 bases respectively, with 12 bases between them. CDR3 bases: TGTGCCAGCAGCTTGGTTGGGCACAGCCCTAACTATGGCTACACCTTC. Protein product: CASSLVGHSPNYGYTF.

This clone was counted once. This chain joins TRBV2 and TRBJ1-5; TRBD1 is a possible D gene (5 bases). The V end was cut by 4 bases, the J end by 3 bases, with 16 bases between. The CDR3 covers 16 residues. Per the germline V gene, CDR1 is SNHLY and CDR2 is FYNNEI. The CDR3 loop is CASSALGQGDNQPQHF. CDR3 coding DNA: TGTGCCAGCAGTGCCCTAGGCCAAGGGGACAATCAGCCCCAGCATTTT.

The CDR3 sequence is CASSEEDNEQFF. Written as DNA, the CDR3 is TGTGCCAGCAGTGAAGAGGACAATGAGCAGTTCTTC. The rearrangement uses TRBV2 and TRBJ2-1; D gene uncertain. V was pared by 1 base and J by 5 bases, with 3 bases between. The CDR3 has 12 residues. Germline V gene lookup returns CDR1 SNHLY and CDR2 FYNNEI.

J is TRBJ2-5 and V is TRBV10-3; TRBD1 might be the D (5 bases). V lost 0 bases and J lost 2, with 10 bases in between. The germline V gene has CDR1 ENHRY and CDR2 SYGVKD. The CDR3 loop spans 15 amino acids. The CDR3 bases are TGTGCCATCAGTGAGTCGAATAGGGGACAAGAGACCCAGTACTTC. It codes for CAISESNRGQETQYF.

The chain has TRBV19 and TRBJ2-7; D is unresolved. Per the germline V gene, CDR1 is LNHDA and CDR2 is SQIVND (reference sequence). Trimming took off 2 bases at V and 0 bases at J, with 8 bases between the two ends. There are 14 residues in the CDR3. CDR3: CASSINQRSYEQYF. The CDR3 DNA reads TGTGCCAGTAGTATAAATCAGCGCTCCTACGAGCAGTACTTC.

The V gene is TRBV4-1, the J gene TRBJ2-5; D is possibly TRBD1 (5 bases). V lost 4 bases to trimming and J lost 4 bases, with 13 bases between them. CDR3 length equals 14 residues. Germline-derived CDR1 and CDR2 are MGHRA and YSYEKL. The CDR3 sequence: CASSPRQDIETQYF. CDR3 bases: TGCGCCAGCAGCCCCAGGCAGGACATAGAGACCCAGTACTTC.

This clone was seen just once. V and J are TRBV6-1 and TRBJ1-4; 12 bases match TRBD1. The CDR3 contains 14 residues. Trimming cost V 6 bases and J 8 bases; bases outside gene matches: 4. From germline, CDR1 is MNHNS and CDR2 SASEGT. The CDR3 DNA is TGTGCCAGCAGAGGGACAGGGGGCGCGGAAAAACTGTTTTTT. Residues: CASRGTGGAEKLFF.